This T cell receptor (beta chain) originates from a study of T cell repertoires in cytomegalovirus infection. Across the study: The study used recently identified HLA-C-restricted and well-studied HLA-B-restricted CMV epitopes. TCR beta signatures that were public indicated CMV infection and matching HLA type.

In the case of this clonotype: Its antigen remains unknown.

One entry per CDR3 protein, called by TCRdb with MiXCR from the reads. The sample records some 480,000 distinct CDR3 sequences, about 33% being singletons. The study, taken as a whole, reports: Dominating the ex vivo response were HLA-C-restricted CMV-specific TCR beta clonotypes. Of the TCR beta families, the public ones yielded a cumulative frequency that identified carriers of CMV plus the relevant HLA.

This CDR3 spans 12 amino acids. Between the trimmed V and J ends, which lost 6 bases and 6 bases, there was a span of 12 bases. From germline, CDR1 is SQVTM and CDR2 ANQGSEA. The starting material was cultured PBMCs, obtained from culture after CMV antigen stimulation. The chain joins TRBV29-1 to TRBJ2-1; TRBD1 is a possible D gene (5 bases). The clonotype was recovered from a human donor in good health (CMV status not recorded). Some clones in this sample may be carry-over from other donors' samples. This CDR3 reads CSVMTQVNEQFF. In nucleotides, the CDR3 is TGCAGCGTCATGACACAGGTCAATGAGCAGTTCTTC.